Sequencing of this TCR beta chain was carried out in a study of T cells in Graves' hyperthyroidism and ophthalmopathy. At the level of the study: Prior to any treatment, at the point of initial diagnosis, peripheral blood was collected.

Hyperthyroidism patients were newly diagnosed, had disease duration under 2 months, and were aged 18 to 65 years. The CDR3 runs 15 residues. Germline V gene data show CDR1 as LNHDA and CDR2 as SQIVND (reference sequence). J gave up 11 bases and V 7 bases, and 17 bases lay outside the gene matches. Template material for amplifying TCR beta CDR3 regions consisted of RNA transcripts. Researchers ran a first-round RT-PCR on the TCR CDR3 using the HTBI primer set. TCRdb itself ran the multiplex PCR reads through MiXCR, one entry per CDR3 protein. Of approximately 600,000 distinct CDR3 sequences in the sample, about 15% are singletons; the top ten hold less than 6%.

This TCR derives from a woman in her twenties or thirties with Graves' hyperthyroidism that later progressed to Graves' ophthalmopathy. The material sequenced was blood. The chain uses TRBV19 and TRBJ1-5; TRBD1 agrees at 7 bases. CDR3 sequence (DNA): TGTGCCAGTAAGGTCCGGGACAGTGATTCGGAGGCCCAGCATTTT. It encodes CASKVRDSDSEAQHF.